The next 24 T cell receptor beta chains were all read from a single sample in a study of a mutant IDH1 vaccine in newly diagnosed glioma. Produced via immunoSEQ multiplex PCR; TCRdb's table is partial and in-frame only. The sample carries around 76,000 clones, around 83% recorded once. The time point: week 23, last vaccination. All doses held 300 ug of mutant IDH1 20-mer peptide, with topical imiquimod. Their antigens are not known. This specimen was PBMCs, taken from a glioma patient whose treatment included an IDH1 peptide vaccine. These receptors came from a woman aged 50 to 65 with glioma.

The chain carries TRBV28 and TRBJ1-1, with D perhaps TRBD1 (6 bases). V shed 6 bases and J shed 1 base, with 12 bases lying between them. The length of the CDR3 is 14 residues. Germline V gives CDR1 MDHEN, CDR2 SYDVKM. The CDR3: CASRAGTQNTEAFF. CDR3 DNA sequence: TGTGCCAGCAGGGCCGGGACACAGAACACTGAAGCTTTCTTT. Drawing the rest from reference TRBV28 and TRBJ1-1, the complete variable domain is DVKVTQSSRYLVKRTGEKVFLECVQDMDHENMFWYRQDPGLGLRLIYFSYDVKMKEKGDIPEGYSVSREKKERFSLILESASTNQTSMYLCASRAGTQNTEAFFGQGTRLTVV.

This clone showed up just once. The chain uses TRBV18 and TRBJ2-2; D could derive from TRBD1 or TRBD2 (5 bases each). Trimming shortened V by 7 bases and J by 1 base, and 13 bases separated the two germline ends. CDR1 and CDR2 (germline): KGHSH, LQKENI. This CDR3 has 15 residues. The CDR3 DNA is TGTGCCAGCTTCACCGGGACCTGGAACACCGGGGAGCTGTTTTTT. This gives the protein CASFTGTWNTGELFF.

This clone is a singleton in its sample. The chain recombines TRBV28 with TRBJ1-4, with no clear D. With 4 bases removed from V and 1 base from J, the gap between germline ends came to 7 bases. The germline V gene encodes CDR1 MDHEN and CDR2 SYDVKM. CDR3 length: 14 residues. This chain's CDR3 is CASSSGGTNEKLFF. The CDR3 DNA is TGTGCCAGCAGTTCGGGAGGAACTAATGAAAAACTGTTTTTT.

This clone was seen just once. V is TRBV9 and J is TRBJ2-4; 7 bases agree with TRBD2. The germline CDR1 and CDR2 sequences are SGDLS and YYNGEE. The CDR3 is made up of 16 amino acids. V trimming: 3 bases; J trimming: 1 base; junction bases outside the gene matches: 7. The CDR3 protein is CASSAGAGTAKNIQYF. The CDR3 DNA is TGTGCCAGCAGCGCAGGAGCGGGGACCGCCAAAAACATTCAGTACTTC.

The chain's CDR3 is CASSVDVNSPLHF. DNA of the CDR3: TGTGCCAGCAGCGTAGACGTTAATTCACCCCTCCACTTT. The chain has TRBV9 and TRBJ1-6; D gene ambiguous. This CDR3 is 13 amino acids long. Germline lookup yields CDR1 SGDLS and CDR2 YYNGEE. The V gene lost 0 bases and the J gene lost 6 bases, with 4 bases spanning the gap.

The CDR3 region is CASSLETGHNGYTF. CDR3 nucleotides: TGCGCCAGCAGCTTGGAGACGGGACATAATGGCTACACCTTC. The genes are TRBV5-1 and TRBJ1-2; possible D gene TRBD1, 6 bases. Germline V gives CDR1 SGHRS, CDR2 YFSETQ. With 0 bases removed from V and 6 bases from J, the gap between germline ends came to 12 bases. This CDR3 spans 14 amino acids.

V is TRBV11-3 and J is TRBJ2-3; 10 positions agree with TRBD1. The CDR3 contains 15 residues. CDR1 and CDR2 (germline): SGHNT, YENEEA. The trim removed 5 bases at V and 3 bases at J, leaving 5 bases unmatched. CDR3 amino acids: CASSPGQGGTDTQYF. The CDR3, as DNA: TGTGCCAGCAGCCCCGGACAGGGGGGTACAGATACGCAGTATTTT. Full variable domain (remainder filled in from reference TRBV11-3 and TRBJ2-3): EAGVVQSPRYKIIEKKQPVAFWCNPISGHNTLYWYLQNLGQGPELLIRYENEEAVDDSQLPKDRFSAERLKGVDSTLKIQPAELGDSAVYLCASSPGQGGTDTQYFGPGTRLTVL.

V gene TRBV10-3 combines with J gene TRBJ1-2, with D unresolved. The CDR3 is made up of 11 amino acids. The germline V gene has CDR1 ENHRY and CDR2 SYGVKD. CDR3 bases: TGTGCGTTCAGTAACAACTATGGCTACACCTTC. Translated: CAFSNNYGYTF.

The V gene is TRBV10-1, the J gene TRBJ2-7; 10 bases are shared with TRBD2. CDR3 length: 19 residues. Trimming cost V 2 bases and J 3 bases; bases outside gene matches: 16. Germline V gene data show CDR1 as WNHNN and CDR2 as SYGVQD (reference sequence). CDR3 coding DNA: TGCGCCAGCAGTGAGAAGGGGCCTAGCGGGAGCAGGGAGGGCTACGAGCAGTACTTC. It specifies CASSEKGPSGSREGYEQYF.

As for this clone: The same CDR3 also results from other DNA sequences found in this sample. The V gene is TRBV5-4, the J gene TRBJ1-5; D is uncertain. This CDR3 has 13 residues. Germline V lookup: CDR1 SGHNT, CDR2 YYREEE (reference sequence). The ends were cut back, 0 bases at V and 1 base at J, with 2 bases in the middle. The CDR3 DNA follows: TGTGCCAGCAGCTTGGACAGCAATCAGCCCCAGCATTTT. Its protein is CASSLDSNQPQHF. The full variable domain, rest sourced from reference TRBV5-4 and TRBJ1-5, is ETGVTQSPTHLIKTRGQQVTLRCSSQSGHNTVSWYQQALGQGPQFIFQYYREEENGRGNFPPRFSGLQFPNYSSELNVNALELDDSALYLCASSLDSNQPQHFGDGTRLSIL.

The chain has TRBV29-1 and TRBJ1-5; 7 positions agree with TRBD1. Unmatched junction bases numbered 5, after V lost 7 bases and J lost 2 bases. Germline assignment: CDR1 SQVTM and CDR2 ANQGSEA. The CDR3 is 13 residues long. The CDR3 here is CSARQGGNQPQHF. The DNA of the CDR3 is TGCAGCGCACGACAGGGAGGCAATCAGCCCCAGCATTTT.

The chain uses TRBV5-1 and TRBJ1-2; D not resolved. The CDR3 runs 14 residues. CDR1 and CDR2 from the germline V gene are SGHRS and YFSETQ. The ends were cut back, 4 bases at V and 4 bases at J, with 14 bases in the middle. Here the CDR3 DNA reads TGCGCCAGCAGCCCGGAGGCAGGAGTCTATGGCTACACCTTC. This gives the protein CASSPEAGVYGYTF.

The rearrangement links TRBV21-1 to TRBJ2-3; the D call TRBD2 from the table was never checked on the DNA. TRBV21-1 is shown as a pseudogene. This CDR3 has 22 residues. CDR3 amino acids: CASSNPRPFLGTSNPSTDTQYF. In DNA form, the CDR3 reads TGTGCCAGCAGCAATCCCCGTCCCTTTCTCGGGACTAGCAACCCTAGCACAGATACGCAGTATTTT.

DNA of the CDR3: TGTGCCAGCAGTGAAGGCGGGATCTACGAGCAGTACTTC. It is translated as CASSEGGIYEQYF. The genes are TRBV2 and TRBJ2-7, with D perhaps TRBD2 (6 bases). Germline lookup yields CDR1 SNHLY and CDR2 FYNNEI. There are 13 residues in the CDR3. The germline V and J ends were trimmed by 1 base and 3 bases, with 7 bases remaining between them.

Of note for this clone: Other DNA sequences in the sample encode the same CDR3. The chain employs TRBV30 and TRBJ2-3, with 8 bases that match TRBD1. The CDR3 has 13 residues. V gave up 5 bases and J gave up 3 bases; unmatched junction bases: 4. Germline V CDR1 and CDR2: GTSNPN, SVGIG (reference sequence). Written as DNA, the CDR3 is TGTGCCTGGGGCACAGGGGGGACAGATACGCAGTATTTT. This translates into CAWGTGGTDTQYF.

The rearrangement joins TRBV19 to TRBJ2-5, with TRBD2 matching over 8 bases. CDR1 and CDR2 from the germline V gene are LNHDA and SQIVND (reference sequence). The CDR3 runs to 15 residues. V shed 10 bases and J 7 bases; nucleotides not matched to a gene: 17. The CDR3 spells CATRRGEAGASTQYF. In DNA, the CDR3 is TGTGCCACCCGCCGAGGAGAAGCGGGAGCGTCGACCCAGTACTTC.

The rearrangement uses TRBV12-5 and TRBJ2-7, with a weak D call TRBD2 (6 bases). CDR1 LGHNT and CDR2 FRNRAP come from the germline V gene. The CDR3 has 16 residues. The V end was cut by 1 base, the J end by 1 base, with 14 bases between. The CDR3 DNA reads TGTGCTAGTGGTTTGGACGCCCCAGGGACTTCCTACGAGCAGTACTTC. Encoded protein: CASGLDAPGTSYEQYF.

The rearrangement uses TRBV7-8 and TRBJ2-3; D is unclear. The CDR3 has 13 amino acids. From germline, CDR1 is SGHVS and CDR2 FQNEAQ. V was trimmed by 2 bases and J by 8 bases, leaving 11 bases between them. Written as DNA, the CDR3 is TGTGCCAGCAGCTTATCCATCCAGACTACGCAGTATTTT. Encoded protein: CASSLSIQTTQYF.

The V and J genes are TRBV6-5 and TRBJ2-7; either TRBD1 or TRBD2 may supply D (5 bases each). CDR1 and CDR2 from the germline V gene are MNHEY and SVGAGI. V dropped 6 bases and J dropped 2 bases, with 17 bases sitting between them. The CDR3 spans 15 residues. Here the CDR3 reads CASRHPRDGAYEQYF. The CDR3 region has the DNA TGTGCCAGCAGGCACCCCCGGGACGGAGCCTACGAGCAGTACTTC.

V is TRBV6-6 and J is TRBJ2-1; the D gene is possibly TRBD1 (6 bases). Germline values: CDR1 MNHNY, CDR2 SVGAGI (reference sequence). The CDR3 totals 14 residues. With 4 bases removed from V and 5 bases from J, the gap between germline ends came to 12 bases. This CDR3 is CASSSQGGHNEQFF. The CDR3 nucleotides are TGTGCCAGCAGTTCACAGGGTGGCCACAATGAGCAGTTCTTC.

V and J are TRBV9 and TRBJ1-1; 9 bases match TRBD1. The V segment lost 4 bases and the J segment 5 bases; nucleotides outside the gene matches: 6. CDR3 length equals 14 residues. Germline V gives CDR1 SGDLS, CDR2 YYNGEE. This chain's CDR3 is CASSLRQGGTEAFF. The DNA of the CDR3 is TGTGCCAGCAGCCTGCGACAGGGGGGGACTGAAGCTTTCTTT.

This clone was observed once. J is TRBJ2-3 and V is TRBV10-3; D might be TRBD1 (5 bases). With 4 bases removed from V and 5 bases from J, the gap between germline ends came to 13 bases. CDR3 length: 14 residues. Germline CDR1 ENHRY, CDR2 SYGVKD. The CDR3 is CAISGPGSGDTQYF. In DNA form, the CDR3 reads TGTGCCATCAGTGGTCCAGGGTCCGGAGATACGCAGTATTTT.

The V call is TRBV28, the J call TRBJ1-1; possibly TRBD1 for D (5 bases). Per the germline V gene, CDR1 is MDHEN and CDR2 is SYDVKM. V shed 6 bases and J shed 7 bases, with 12 bases lying between them. This CDR3 is 12 amino acids long. The CDR3 DNA reads TGTGCCAGCAGGTCCTGGGGACTTGAAGCTTTCTTT. Its protein product is CASRSWGLEAFF.

The rearrangement links TRBV4-1 to TRBJ1-1, with D perhaps matching TRBD1 (5 bases). The V end lost 4 bases, the J end lost 3 bases, and 15 bases lay between the germline ends. CDR3 length: 15 amino acids. Germline loops: CDR1 MGHRA, CDR2 YSYEKL. The CDR3 protein is CASSLRWGGDTEAFF. As DNA, the CDR3 is TGCGCCAGCAGCCTCCGTTGGGGGGGGGACACTGAAGCTTTCTTT.